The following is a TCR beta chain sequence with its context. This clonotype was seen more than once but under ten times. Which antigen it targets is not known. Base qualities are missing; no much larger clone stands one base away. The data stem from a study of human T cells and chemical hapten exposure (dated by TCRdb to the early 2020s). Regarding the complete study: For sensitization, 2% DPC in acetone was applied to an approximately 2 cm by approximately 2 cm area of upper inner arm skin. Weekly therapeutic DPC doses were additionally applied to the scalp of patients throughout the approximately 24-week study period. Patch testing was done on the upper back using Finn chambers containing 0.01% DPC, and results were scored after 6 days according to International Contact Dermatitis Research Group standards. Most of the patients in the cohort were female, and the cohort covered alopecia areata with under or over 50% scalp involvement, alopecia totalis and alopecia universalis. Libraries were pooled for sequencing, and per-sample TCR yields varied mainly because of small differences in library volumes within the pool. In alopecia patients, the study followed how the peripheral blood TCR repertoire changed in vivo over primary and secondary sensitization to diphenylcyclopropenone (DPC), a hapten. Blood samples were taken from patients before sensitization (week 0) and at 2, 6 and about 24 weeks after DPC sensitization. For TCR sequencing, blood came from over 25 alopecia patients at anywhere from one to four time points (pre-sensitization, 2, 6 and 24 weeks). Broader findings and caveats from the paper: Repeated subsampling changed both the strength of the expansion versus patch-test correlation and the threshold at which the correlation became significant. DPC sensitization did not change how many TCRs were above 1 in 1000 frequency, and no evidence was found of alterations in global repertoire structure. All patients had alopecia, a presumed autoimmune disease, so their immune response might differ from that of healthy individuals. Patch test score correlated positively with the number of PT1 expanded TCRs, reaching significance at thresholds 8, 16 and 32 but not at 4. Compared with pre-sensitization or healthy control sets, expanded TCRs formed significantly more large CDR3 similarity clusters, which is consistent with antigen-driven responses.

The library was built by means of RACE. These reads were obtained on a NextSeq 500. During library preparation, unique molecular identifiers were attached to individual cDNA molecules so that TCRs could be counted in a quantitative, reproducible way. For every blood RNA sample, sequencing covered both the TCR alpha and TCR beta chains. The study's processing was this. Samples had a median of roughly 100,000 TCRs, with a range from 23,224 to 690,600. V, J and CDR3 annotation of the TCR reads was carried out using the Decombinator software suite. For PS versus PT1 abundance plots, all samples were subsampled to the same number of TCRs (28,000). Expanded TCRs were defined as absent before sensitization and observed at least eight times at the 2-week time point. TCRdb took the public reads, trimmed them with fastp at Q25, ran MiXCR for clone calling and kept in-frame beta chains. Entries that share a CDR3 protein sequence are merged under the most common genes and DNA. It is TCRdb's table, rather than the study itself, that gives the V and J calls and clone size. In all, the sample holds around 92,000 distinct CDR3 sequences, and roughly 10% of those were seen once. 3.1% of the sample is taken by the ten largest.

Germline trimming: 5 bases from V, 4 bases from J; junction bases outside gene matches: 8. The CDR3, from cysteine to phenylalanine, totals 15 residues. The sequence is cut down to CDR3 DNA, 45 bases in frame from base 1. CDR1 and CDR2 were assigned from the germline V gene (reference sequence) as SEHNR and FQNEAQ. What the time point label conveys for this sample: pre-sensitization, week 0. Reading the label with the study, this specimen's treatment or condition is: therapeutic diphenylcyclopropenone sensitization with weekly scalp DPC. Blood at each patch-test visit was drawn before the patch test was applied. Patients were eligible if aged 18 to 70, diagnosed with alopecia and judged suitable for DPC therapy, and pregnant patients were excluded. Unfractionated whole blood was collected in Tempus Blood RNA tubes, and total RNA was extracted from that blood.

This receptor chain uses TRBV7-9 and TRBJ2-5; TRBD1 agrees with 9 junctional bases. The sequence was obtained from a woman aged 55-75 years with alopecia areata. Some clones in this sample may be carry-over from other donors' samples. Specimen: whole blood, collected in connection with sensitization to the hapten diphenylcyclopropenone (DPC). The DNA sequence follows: TGTGCCAGCAGCCTTGGGACAGGGATGGTAGAGACCCAGTACTTC. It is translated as CASSLGTGMVETQYF.